The entry below gives a single TCR beta chain sequence along with its context. The sample originates from a study of blood T cell repertoires in COVID-19. About the study: Italy, Spain and the United States were the sources of the convalescent and acute COVID-19 samples. T cells, B-cell-depleted T cells, or PBMCs provided the cDNA or gDNA that served as material.

Repertoires were generated with immunoSEQ multiplex PCR, while TCRdb's copy carries only in-frame clones and drops some. The sample has around 24,000 clones, approximately 77% seen once. V lost 4 bases to trimming and J lost 1 base, with 10 bases between them. This CDR3 has 14 residues. Germline V gene data show CDR1 as MGHRA and CDR2 as YSYEKL. The V gene is TRBV4-1, the J gene TRBJ1-1; tentative D call: TRBD1 (5 bases). The sequence came from an elderly man with active or convalescent COVID-19. Source material: peripheral blood. The CDR3, as DNA: TGCGCCAGCAGCCTCGGACATCAGAACACTGAAGCTTTCTTT. Residues: CASSLGHQNTEAFF.